Sequencing of this T cell receptor (beta chain) was carried out in a study of radiotherapy plus CTLA-4 blockade in lung cancer. Study details: The study recorded objective responses in about 20% of patients and disease control in approximately 31%. General study results and limits: Following radiotherapy plus ipilimumab, tumor-derived TCR clones expanded in the blood. Strongest reported response predictors: early blood clone changes and post-radiation interferon-beta.

In the case of this clone: Its antigen is unidentified.

The V end was cut by 3 bases, the J end by 5 bases, with 10 bases between. CDR3 length: 13 residues. Germline V gene data show CDR1 as MNHEY and CDR2 as SMNVEV (reference sequence). In chemo-refractory metastatic non-small-cell lung cancer, patients got ipilimumab CTLA-4 blockade together with focal radiation. Sequencing was performed with immunoSEQ multiplex PCR; in TCRdb, only in-frame clones are kept and a portion is missing. The table shows more than 95,000 clones, with approximately 75% occurring only once. The source of this sequence is a human donor with non-small cell lung cancer who had a partial response to radiotherapy plus ipilimumab. Some clones in this sample may be carry-over from other donors' samples. The V call is TRBV27, the J call TRBJ2-5; D possibly corresponds to TRBD1 (5 bases). The source material was peripheral blood, sampled from a patient treated with radiotherapy plus ipilimumab. The CDR3 sequence: CASSFSWGETQYF. The CDR3 coding sequence is TGTGCCAGCAGTTTCTCATGGGGCGAGACCCAGTACTTC.